The next 5 T cell receptor beta chains were all read from a single sample in a study of beta chain features in type 1 diabetes. Study-wide results and limits: All four CD4+ subsets from Type 1 diabetes patients carried moderately but significantly shorter TCRB CDR3s.

Expressed TCRB transcripts were sequenced because the isolated RNA had all been reverse transcribed beforehand. Sequencing was performed with immunoSEQ multiplex PCR; in TCRdb, only in-frame clones are kept and a portion is missing. The repertoire holds 680,000 or so clones, with around 15% as singletons. For these receptors, no antigen is known. The specimen sequenced was naive CD4+ T cells from blood. Receptors originate from a man in his late teens or twenties with type 1 diabetes.

This clone showed up just a few times. The V and J genes are TRBV29-1 and TRBJ1-2, with TRBD1 identical over 9 bases. The CDR3 runs to 12 residues. J lost 8 bases, V lost 6 bases, and 7 bases had no gene match. Germline V lookup: CDR1 SQVTM, CDR2 ANQGSEA. For the CDR3, the DNA is TGCAGCGTCCGACAGGGGGACGGCGGCTACACCTTC. It yields the protein CSVRQGDGGYTF.

This clone was picked up a small number of times. The V call is TRBV7-9, the J call TRBJ2-5; TRBD2 agrees at 9 bases. V lost 2 bases and J lost 2; bases outside the gene matches: 9. Germline CDR1 and CDR2: SEHNR and FQNEAQ (reference sequence). CDR3 length: 17 residues. CDR3 coding DNA: TGTGCCAGCAGCTTAAGCGGGGGGCCCGTGGGACAAGAGACCCAGTACTTC. Translating it yields CASSLSGGPVGQETQYF.

The gene calls are TRBV28 and TRBJ2-6; no definite D call. V was cut by 7 bases and J by 0 bases, with 10 bases left in between. Germline lookup yields CDR1 MDHEN and CDR2 SYDVKM. The CDR3 contains 15 residues. The CDR3 reads CASTITNSGANVLTF. CDR3 DNA sequence: TGTGCCAGCACCATCACTAACTCTGGGGCCAACGTCCTGACTTTC.

This clone was counted a few times. V gene TRBV5-1 combines with J gene TRBJ1-1, with D unclear. Deletions cut 0 bases from V and 0 bases from J, with 6 bases between. The CDR3 is 14 amino acids. Per the germline V gene, CDR1 is SGHRS and CDR2 is YFSETQ. CDR3 loop: CASSLASVNTEAFF. As DNA, the CDR3 is TGCGCCAGCAGCTTGGCTTCTGTGAACACTGAAGCTTTCTTT.

This clone came up once. The rearrangement links TRBV4-2 to TRBJ2-1, with D possibly TRBD2 on 5 matching bases. V was shortened by 1 base and J by 3 bases, with 10 bases between the two germline ends. The CDR3 length is 15 residues. The germline V gene has CDR1 LGHNA and CDR2 YNFKEQ. The CDR3 sequence is CASSQVLTSYNEQFF. As DNA, the CDR3 is TGTGCCAGCAGCCAAGTTTTAACTAGCTACAATGAGCAGTTCTTC.